This entry is about one TCR beta chain. Antigen unknown. This entry is derived from a study of identical twins. TCRdb re-called the 5' RACE reads through MiXCR, storing one row per CDR3 protein. The sample carries hundreds of thousands of distinct CDR3 sequences, 21% recorded once. Study observations and caveats: Invariant populations such as MAIT and iNKT cells could partly muddle zero-insertion analyses.

The same sample was also used in a study of T cells expressing NK-cell markers. As that report states: In sorted CD3+CD56+NKG2C+, CD3+CD56+NKG2C- and CD3+CD56-NKG2C+ T cells, TCR beta repertoires were obtained. Topping the CD3+CD56-NKG2C+ fraction as well were these clonotypes, in a few donors.

The sequencing sample was made of PBMCs. This TCR was sampled from a young woman in good health.

This CDR3 reads CASSLEGSFSYNEQFF. The CDR3 DNA reads as TGCGCCAGCAGCTTGGAGGGCAGCTTCTCCTACAATGAGCAGTTCTTC. The chain employs TRBV5-1 and TRBJ2-1; no definite D call. Germline assignment: CDR1 SGHRS and CDR2 YFSETQ. Trimming removed 0 bases from V and 0 bases from J, with 10 bases in between. The CDR3 consists of 16 residues.